This TCR beta chain originates from a study of blood T cells in healthy people across ages (dated by TCRdb to between 2014 and 2017). Regarding the research as a whole: In model experiments, template switching captured about one uniquely barcoded TCR beta cDNA molecule for every two T cells. The study measured age-related changes in TCR beta repertoire diversity using deep sequencing normalized with unique cDNA molecular identifiers. The donors were divided into four age groups: young (average around 16 years), middle-aged (about 39), aged (around 67) and long-lived (more than 75). Two additional independent replicas of 1 million unique cDNA reads from the same blood draw were analyzed for two donors (one aged 18 to 30 and one aged 80 or older). Results the study describes overall, beyond this receptor: As age increased, observed TCR beta diversity per million T cells dropped in a roughly linear way, and a significant reduction was already evident by age around 41. Observed TCR beta diversity correlated strongly with the percentage of naive T cells measured by flow cytometry. Because profiling used bulk unsorted PBMCs, naive and antigen-experienced compartments could not be compared conclusively. Compared with the aged group, the long-lived group had more naive CD4+ T cells, fewer expanded clones and increased TCR diversity, a pattern suggesting age selection. Because the CMV infection status of the donors was unknown, age-related changes in expanded clonotypes may potentially have been confounded. Estimates of total diversity from one million sequenced T cells were regarded as lower bounds and underestimates.

Library preparation employed 5' RACE. TCRdb names Illumina HiSeq 2500 as the instrument used. A second PCR of roughly 7 to 11 cycles was performed with a sample-barcoded 5' primer and a J-beta primer mix. A unique molecular identifier was introduced onto each TCR beta cDNA molecule by a template-switch 5' adaptor carrying 12 random nucleotides. At least 2.5 million CDR3-containing paired-end reads were obtained from each sample. The Mint cDNA synthesis kit, primed by a TRBC-specific oligonucleotide, was used to synthesize first-strand cDNA from all RNA. Following uracil-DNA glycosylase treatment, a first 18-cycle PCR with universal primers M1SS and BC2_uni_R was performed on all cDNA. For the original study's pipeline: For normalization, 1 million high-quality reads were randomly selected from each sample, with every read carrying a distinct molecular identifier. Instead of being binned into consensus sequences, reads that shared molecular identifiers were thrown out. CDR3 identification, clonotype clustering and error correction used MiTCR with a Q25 quality threshold and the strictest error-elimination algorithm. A nonparametric unseen species model with Euler transformation was used to estimate lower-bound total TCR beta diversity. TCRdb reprocessed the public reads (quality trimming at Q25 with fastp, clone calling with MiXCR) and kept in-frame beta chains. Identical CDR3 protein sequences are pooled into one entry, listed with their most common genes and DNA. The V and J calls come from TCRdb's annotation, not from the publication. Recorded for this sample are about 930,000 distinct CDR3 sequences; just under 30% of them occurred a single time. Together, the top ten hold about a tenth of the sample.

This clonotype was recorded many times. The specificity of this receptor is unknown. No much larger clone exists at a distance of one base, and base qualities are not known. The donors were 40 or so Caucasian individuals from Russia, aged 6 to 90 years, who were systemically healthy. Around 9.8 milliliters of peripheral blood were collected from each donor into EDTA-treated Vacutainer tubes. Ficoll-Paque density-gradient centrifugation was used to isolate PBMCs, with at least 6 million per sample. Trizol reagent was used to extract total RNA from the PBMCs, yielding at least 5.5 micrograms per sample. For every donor, flow cytometry on a PBMC aliquot measured the percentage of naive CD45RAhigh/CD27high T cells. Relative to germline, V is 4 bases shorter and J is 6 bases shorter, with 13 bases between their ends. The germline V gene (reference sequence) gives CDR1 as SGHKS and CDR2 as YYEKEE. The CDR3 runs 14 amino acids, cysteine and phenylalanine included. Only the CDR3 DNA stays, 42 bases, in frame from base 1.

The sample was also linked to a second study, of T cells of mothers and their children. As the second publication notes: Nine systemically healthy Caucasian individuals, comprising three mothers and their six children, were included as donors. cDNA synthesis used all of the extracted RNA, with about 1.5 ug of RNA in each 15 ul reaction. In the second PCR, the M1S primer introduced both the sample barcodes and 2-4 random nucleotides. Each mother yielded over 8.5 million TCR beta CDR3 reads and each child 2.5 million to 3.5 million reads. Thymic selection shapes the output of TCR recombination in a similar way in related and unrelated pairs, and inherited differences have a minor effect. Normalized repertoire overlap was always found to be slightly, but never significantly, higher in related mother-child pairs than in unrelated mother-child pairs. No persistent microchimeric T cell clones were detected, at a sensitivity of 90 to 100 clones per million clonotypes. The study used deep NGS to compare TCR beta repertoires of mothers and children, seeking features distinguishing related mother-child pairs from unrelated individuals. On average, the children were approximately 12 +/- 4 years old, while the mothers were roughly 36 +/- 4 years old. After adapter ligation with NEBNext reagents, the libraries were sequenced on Illumina HiSeq 2000 with 100+100 nt paired-end reads. To prevent cross-contamination, the mother and child libraries were prepared a month apart and were sequenced in separate runs. Between roughly 450,000 and 2,000,000 distinct TCR beta clonotypes were identified per donor. Naive TCR beta clonotypes were estimated from low-frequency clonotypes matched to each donor's FACS-determined naive share, without sorting.

The source is a woman in her thirties or forties in good health. The sample taken for sequencing was blood. The V and J segments used are TRBV5-5 and TRBJ1-4, with a weak D call of TRBD1 (5 bases match). The CDR3 region reads CASSKDIQDEKLFF. The bases are TGTGCCAGCAGCAAGGACATCCAGGATGAAAAACTGTTTTTT.